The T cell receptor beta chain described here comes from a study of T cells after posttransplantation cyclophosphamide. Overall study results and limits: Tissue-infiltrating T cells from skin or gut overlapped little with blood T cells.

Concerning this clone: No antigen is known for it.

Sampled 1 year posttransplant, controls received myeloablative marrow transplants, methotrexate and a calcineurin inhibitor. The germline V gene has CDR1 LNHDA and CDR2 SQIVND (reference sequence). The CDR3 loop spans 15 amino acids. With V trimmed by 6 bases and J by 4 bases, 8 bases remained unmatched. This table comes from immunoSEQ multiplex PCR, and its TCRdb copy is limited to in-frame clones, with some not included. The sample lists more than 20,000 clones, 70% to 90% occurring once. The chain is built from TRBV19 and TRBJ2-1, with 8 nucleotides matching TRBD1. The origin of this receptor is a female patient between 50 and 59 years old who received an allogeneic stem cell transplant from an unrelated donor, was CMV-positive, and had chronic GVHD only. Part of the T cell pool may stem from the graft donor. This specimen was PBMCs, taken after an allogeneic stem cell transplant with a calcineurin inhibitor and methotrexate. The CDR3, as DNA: TGTGCCAGTAGCCTGGACAGGGTTTTGTACAATGAGCAGTTCTTC. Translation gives CASSLDRVLYNEQFF. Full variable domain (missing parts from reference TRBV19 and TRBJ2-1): DGGITQSPKYLFRKEGQNVTLSCEQNLNHDAMYWYRQDPGQGLRLIYYSQIVNDFQKGDIAEGYSVSREKKESFPLTVTSAQKNPTAFYLCASSLDRVLYNEQFFGPGTRLTVL.